This T cell receptor (beta chain) is drawn from a study of regulatory T cells in long-lasting Graves disease. General study findings and limits: Newly diagnosed Graves' patients had higher TCR diversity than persistent ones.

Only one count was recorded for this clonotype. What it binds is unknown. The time point denotes: persistent/refractory GD, antithyroid drugs over 5 years with positive TRAb. The TCR library used RNA extracted from PBMCs. Building of the TCR beta libraries involved iRepertoire HTBI primers and Arm-PCR of CDR3 regions. TCRdb itself ran the multiplex PCR reads through MiXCR, one entry per CDR3 protein. The sample records roughly 500,000 distinct CDR3 sequences, approximately 23% being singletons. The specimen comprised peripheral blood mononuclear cells (PBMCs), sampled when the disease was refractory, from a patient treated with antithyroid drugs. The clonotype comes from a female donor with Graves disease.

The CDR3 spells CASSPSPMLAVNEQFF. CDR3 nucleotides: TGTGCCAGCAGCCCCTCTCCGATGCTAGCGGTCAATGAGCAGTTCTTC. This rearrangement joins TRBV7-2 to TRBJ2-1; 7 bases match TRBD2. The CDR3 runs to 16 residues. The germline V gene encodes CDR1 SGHTA and CDR2 FQGNSA. Unmatched junction bases numbered 13, after V lost 5 bases and J lost 6 bases.